This entry lists 20 T cell receptor beta chains sequenced from one sample in a study of T cell changes during pregnancy in multiple sclerosis. Assay used: immunoSEQ multiplex PCR; TCRdb lists only in-frame clones, some missing. The sample carries more than 45,000 clones, 94% recorded once. Here the sequenced sample was CD4+ T cells from peripheral blood mononuclear cells, taken in the first trimester of pregnancy. The receptor source for this set is a female donor with multiple sclerosis, enrolled in a pregnancy study.

The table lists this clone with a count of one. V gene TRBV7-6 combines with J gene TRBJ1-2, with D perhaps TRBD1 (5 bases). V was cut by 4 bases and J by 5 bases, with 20 bases left in between. Per the germline V gene, CDR1 is SGHVS and CDR2 is FNYEAQ. This CDR3 is 16 amino acids long. The CDR3 DNA reads TGTGCCAGCAGCTCAGACCTTACAGGTTCGACTTATGGCTACACCTTC. Protein product: CASSSDLTGSTYGYTF.

The V call is TRBV19, the J call TRBJ2-2; D is possibly TRBD1 (5 bases). The CDR3 consists of 13 residues. Trimming pared 10 bases from V and 5 bases from J, leaving 14 bases between. The V gene's germline CDR1 is LNHDA and CDR2 SQIVND (reference sequence). The CDR3 region is CAIDQGRTGELFF. CDR3 DNA: TGTGCCATTGACCAGGGCAGGACCGGGGAGCTGTTTTTT.

This chain uses TRBV6-6 with TRBJ2-2, with 9 bases aligning to TRBD2. The CDR3 covers 14 residues. From germline, CDR1 is MNHNY and CDR2 SVGAGI (reference sequence). The V gene end was trimmed by 7 bases and the J gene end by 2 bases; junction bases not matched to a gene: 2. Written as DNA, the CDR3 is TGTGCCAGCAAAGCGGGGGGCAACACCGGGGAGCTGTTTTTT. This sequence encodes CASKAGGNTGELFF.

The J gene is TRBJ1-3, the V gene TRBV2; possibly TRBD1 for D (6 bases). V was cut by 4 bases and J by 0 bases, with 10 bases left in between. In germline, CDR1 is SNHLY, CDR2 FYNNEI. CDR3 length: 15 amino acids. The CDR3 DNA follows: TGTGCCAGCAGTGGGGACACCGTCTCTGGAAACACCATATATTTT. As protein: CASSGDTVSGNTIYF.

The chain couples TRBV29-1 to TRBJ1-5; D is unresolved. The V gene's germline CDR1 is SQVTM and CDR2 ANQGSEA. Deletions cut 4 bases from V and 5 bases from J, with 6 bases between. CDR3 length equals 11 residues. The CDR3 DNA follows: TGCAGCGTTGGTCCGGATCAGCCCCAGCATTTT. Residues: CSVGPDQPQHF.

This clone was seen just once. The chain joins TRBV18 to TRBJ1-6; tentatively, D is TRBD1 (5 bases). Trimming removed 3 bases at V and 7 bases at J, with 19 bases between. CDR1 is KGHSH and CDR2 is LQKENI in the germline V gene. CDR3 length: 17 residues. The CDR3 bases are TGTGCCAGCTCACCCCTTAGTGGTACAGGTCAAAATTCACCCCTCCACTTT. This gives the protein CASSPLSGTGQNSPLHF.

V and J are TRBV29-1 and TRBJ1-1, with a tentative D call TRBD1 (5 bases). In germline, CDR1 is SQVTM, CDR2 ANQGSEA. The CDR3 is 12 residues long. V shed 3 bases and J shed 10 bases, with 15 bases lying between them. The chain's CDR3 is CSVERTSKGAFF. DNA for the CDR3: TGCAGCGTTGAGAGGACATCCAAGGGAGCTTTCTTT.

The V and J genes are TRBV5-4 and TRBJ1-2; 8 bases fit TRBD1. Germline lookup yields CDR1 SGHNT and CDR2 YYREEE (reference sequence). There are 15 residues in the CDR3. Trimming at V came to 4 bases and at J to 2 bases, leaving 7 bases not matched to a gene. CDR3 in amino acids: CASSPQGAGNYGYTF. CDR3 in DNA: TGTGCCAGCAGCCCCCAGGGGGCAGGGAACTATGGCTACACCTTC.

The chain links TRBV19 to TRBJ2-5, with a weak D call TRBD1 (6 bases). Per germline, CDR1 LNHDA and CDR2 SQIVND (reference sequence). Deletions cut 5 bases from V and 5 bases from J, with 15 bases between. This CDR3 is built from 14 residues. Here the CDR3 DNA reads TGTGCCAGTAGTGGATATATGGGGGCCGAGACCCAGTACTTC. Protein: CASSGYMGAETQYF.

V is TRBV11-2 and J is TRBJ2-3, with 8 bases lining up with TRBD1. The V gene end was trimmed by 5 bases and the J gene end by 3 bases; junction bases not matched to a gene: 10. The CDR3 runs to 16 residues. The germline CDR1 and CDR2 sequences are SGHAT and FQNNGV. The CDR3 coding sequence is TGTGCCAGCAGCCCTAGAGGCAGGGGGCGAACAGATACGCAGTATTTT. Encoded protein: CASSPRGRGRTDTQYF.

This clone was detected once. The V gene is TRBV2, the J gene TRBJ2-2; 7 bases line up with TRBD2. Germline V gene lookup returns CDR1 SNHLY and CDR2 FYNNEI. With 2 bases clipped from V and 1 base from J, the junction kept 13 bases outside the gene matches. The CDR3 has 19 residues. CDR3 region: CASSETRGGGGGNTGELFF. The CDR3 nucleotides are TGTGCCAGCAGTGAAACCCGGGGCGGCGGGGGAGGGAACACCGGGGAGCTGTTTTTT.

The gene calls are TRBV29-1 and TRBJ2-1; D may be TRBD2 (5 bases). CDR1 is SQVTM, CDR2 ANQGSEA, per germline. V was clipped by 5 bases and J by 1 base, with 12 bases between them. CDR3 length equals 14 residues. The CDR3 DNA reads as TGCAGCGTTCCGTTAGCGATTTCCTACAATGAGCAGTTCTTC. The encoded protein is CSVPLAISYNEQFF.

The chain uses TRBV7-9 and TRBJ2-4; 9 bases are a match to TRBD1. Germline V gives CDR1 SEHNR, CDR2 FQNEAQ (reference sequence). This CDR3 comprises 19 residues. Trimming took 5 bases from V and 0 from J; bases not matched to a gene: 14. As DNA, the CDR3 is TGTGCCAGCAGCCCCACCCTCCGGGACAGGGAAAGAGCCAAAAACATTCAGTACTTC. It specifies CASSPTLRDRERAKNIQYF.

This chain connects TRBV11-2 to TRBJ2-2, with 11 nucleotides matching TRBD2. The ends lost 3 bases at V and 0 bases at J; junction bases unmatched: 0. CDR3 length: 16 amino acids. Germline CDR1 reads SGHAT; CDR2 reads FQNNGV. The CDR3 loop reads CASSFSGGANTGELFF. The DNA of the CDR3 is TGTGCCAGCAGCTTTAGCGGGGGGGCGAACACCGGGGAGCTGTTTTTT. Looking up the rest from reference TRBV11-2 and TRBJ2-2 gives the full variable domain: EAGVAQSPRYKIIEKRQSVAFWCNPISGHATLYWYQQILGQGPKLLIQFQNNGVVDDSQLPKDRFSAERLKGVDSTLKIQPAKLEDSAVYLCASSFSGGANTGELFFGEGSRLTVL.

This chain uses TRBV13 with TRBJ2-7; maybe TRBD1 (7 bases). There are 15 residues in the CDR3. CDR1 and CDR2 from the germline V gene are PRHDT and FYEKMQ (reference sequence). V lost 5 bases and J lost 5, with 19 bases in between. CDR3 protein: CASSRQGVGRNEQYF. Here the CDR3 DNA reads TGTGCCAGCAGCCGGCAGGGGGTGGGGAGGAACGAGCAGTACTTC.

Notes on this clone: A junction end diverges from the germline sequence, so it may reflect a read error. The rearrangement links TRBV10-3 to TRBJ1-3; the D gene is possibly TRBD1 (5 bases). Germline V lookup: CDR1 ENHRY, CDR2 SYGVKD. The CDR3 has 14 residues. This CDR3 is CAIRDAGDGNTIYF. Written as DNA, the CDR3 is TGTGCCATCCGTGATGCGGGGGACGGAAACACCATATATTTT.

The V call is TRBV5-4, the J call TRBJ2-3, with D tentatively TRBD2 (6 bases). Trimming cost V 3 bases and J 1 base, with 6 bases left between them. Germline values: CDR1 SGHNT, CDR2 YYREEE (reference sequence). The CDR3 is made up of 13 amino acids. CDR3 in DNA: TGTGCCAGCAGCTCGGGGGGCACAGATACGCAGTATTTT. Its translation is CASSSGGTDTQYF.

This rearrangement joins TRBV5-4 to TRBJ2-1; 12 positions match TRBD2. Germline CDR1 is SGHNT and CDR2 is YYREEE (reference sequence). The CDR3 sequence is 15 residues long. The V segment lost 4 bases and the J segment 4 bases; nucleotides outside the gene matches: 3. CDR3 DNA: TGTGCCAGCAGCCCGACTAGCGGGGGTTACAATGAGCAGTTCTTC. It translates to CASSPTSGGYNEQFF.

The chain links TRBV11-2 to TRBJ2-7; weak D call: TRBD2 (6 bases). CDR1 and CDR2 (germline): SGHAT, FQNNGV. This CDR3 comprises 17 residues. V was clipped by 2 bases and J by 6 bases, with 23 bases between them. The CDR3 sequence: CASSLTGVIGTALEQYF. The CDR3 DNA reads as TGTGCCAGCAGCTTAACGGGGGTTATCGGGACGGCCCTCGAGCAGTACTTC.

The chain is built from TRBV6-1 and TRBJ2-3; 8 positions agree with TRBD1. Trimming removed 4 bases from V and 3 bases from J; junction bases left unmatched: 3. The germline V gene has CDR1 MNHNS and CDR2 SASEGT. CDR3 length: 14 amino acids. The CDR3 here is CASSGTGITDTQYF. CDR3 sequence (DNA): TGTGCCAGCAGTGGGACAGGGATTACAGATACGCAGTATTTT.